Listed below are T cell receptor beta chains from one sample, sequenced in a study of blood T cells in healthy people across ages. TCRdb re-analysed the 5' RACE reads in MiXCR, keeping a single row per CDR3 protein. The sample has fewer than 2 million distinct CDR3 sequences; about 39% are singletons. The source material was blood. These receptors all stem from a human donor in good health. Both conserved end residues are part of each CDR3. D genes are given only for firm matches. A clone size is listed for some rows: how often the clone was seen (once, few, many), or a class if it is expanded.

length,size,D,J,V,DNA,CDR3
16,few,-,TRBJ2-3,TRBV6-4,TGTGCCAGCAGTGACTCTGGGGGGCGCGGCACAGATACGCAGTATTTT,CASSDSGGRGTDTQYF
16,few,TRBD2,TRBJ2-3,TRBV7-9,TGTGCCAGCAGCTTACGCGGAGCGGGGGCCACAGATACGCAGTATTTT,CASSLRGAGATDTQYF
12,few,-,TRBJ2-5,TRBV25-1,TGTGCCAGCAGTGAGGGATTACGGGAGCAGTACTTC,CASSEGLREQYF
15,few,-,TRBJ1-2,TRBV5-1,TGCGCCAGCAGCTTAGGGGGAGAAACAGTCTATGGCTACACCTTC,CASSLGGETVYGYTF
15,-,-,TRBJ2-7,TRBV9,TGTGCCAGCTCACGCAGTGGGAGTCCGAACTACGAGCAGTACTTC,CASSRSGSPNYEQYF
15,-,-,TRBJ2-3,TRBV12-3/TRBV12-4,TGTGCCAGCAGTATGACAGGTTCTTACACAGATACGCAGTATTTT,CASSMTGSYTDTQYF
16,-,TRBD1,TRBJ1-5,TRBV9,TGTGCCAGCAGCGAGGACAGGGTCCGCGCTAATCAGCCCCAGCATTTT,CASSEDRVRANQPQHF
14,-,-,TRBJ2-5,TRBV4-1,TGCGCCAGCAGCCAAGTGGACAGTGGAGAAACCCAGTACTTC,CASSQVDSGETQYF
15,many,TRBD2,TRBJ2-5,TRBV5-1,TGCGCCAGCAGACTACAGACTAGCGGCGAAGAGACCCAGTACTTC,CASRLQTSGEETQYF
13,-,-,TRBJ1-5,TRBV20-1,TGCAGTGCTAGATCATATCGTGACCGGCCCCAGCATTTT,CSARSYRDRPQHF
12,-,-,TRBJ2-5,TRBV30,TGTGCCTGGAGGTGGGGGAGAGAGACCCAGTACTTC,CAWRWGRETQYF
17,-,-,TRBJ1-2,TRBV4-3,TGCGCCAGCAGCCAAGACGTGGGTCATACCTTTAACTATGGCTACACCTTC,CASSQDVGHTFNYGYTF
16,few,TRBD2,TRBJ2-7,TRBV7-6,TGTGCCAGCAGCCGGCAAGCCGGGACTAGCGCATACGAGCAGTACTTC,CASSRQAGTSAYEQYF
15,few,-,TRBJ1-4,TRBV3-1,TGTGCCAGTAGCCAAGATCTGGCCTCCGGGGAAAAACTGTTTTTT,CASSQDLASGEKLFF
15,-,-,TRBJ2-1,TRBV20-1,TGCAGTGCTAGAGATCCGGGGCCCTCCTACAATGAGCAGTTCTTC,CSARDPGPSYNEQFF
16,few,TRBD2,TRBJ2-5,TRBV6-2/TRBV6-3,TGTGCCAGCAGCCAACAGGGACTAGCGGGGCGAGAGACCCAGTACTTC,CASSQQGLAGRETQYF